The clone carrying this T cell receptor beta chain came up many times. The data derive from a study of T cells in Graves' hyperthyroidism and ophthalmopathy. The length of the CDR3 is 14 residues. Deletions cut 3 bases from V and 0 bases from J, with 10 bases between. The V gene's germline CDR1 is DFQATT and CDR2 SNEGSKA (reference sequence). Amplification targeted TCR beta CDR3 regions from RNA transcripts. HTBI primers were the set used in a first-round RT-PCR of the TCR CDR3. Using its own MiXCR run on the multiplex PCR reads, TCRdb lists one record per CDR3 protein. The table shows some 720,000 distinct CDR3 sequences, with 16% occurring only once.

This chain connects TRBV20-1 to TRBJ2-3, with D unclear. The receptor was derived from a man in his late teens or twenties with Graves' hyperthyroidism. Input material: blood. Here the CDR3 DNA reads TGCAGTGCTAGTTCCGGGCAGAGCACAGATACGCAGTATTTT. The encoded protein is CSASSGQSTDTQYF.